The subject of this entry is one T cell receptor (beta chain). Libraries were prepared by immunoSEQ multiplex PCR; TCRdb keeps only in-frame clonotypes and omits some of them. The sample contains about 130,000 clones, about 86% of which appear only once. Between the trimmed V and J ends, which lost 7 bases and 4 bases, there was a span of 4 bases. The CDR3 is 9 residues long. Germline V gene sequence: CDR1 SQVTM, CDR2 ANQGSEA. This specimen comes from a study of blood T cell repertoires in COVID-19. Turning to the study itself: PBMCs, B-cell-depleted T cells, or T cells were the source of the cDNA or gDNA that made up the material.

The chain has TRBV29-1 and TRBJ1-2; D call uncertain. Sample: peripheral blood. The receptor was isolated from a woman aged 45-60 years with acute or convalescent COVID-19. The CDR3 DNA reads TGCAGCGCCCTCTATGGCTACACCTTC. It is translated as CSALYGYTF.